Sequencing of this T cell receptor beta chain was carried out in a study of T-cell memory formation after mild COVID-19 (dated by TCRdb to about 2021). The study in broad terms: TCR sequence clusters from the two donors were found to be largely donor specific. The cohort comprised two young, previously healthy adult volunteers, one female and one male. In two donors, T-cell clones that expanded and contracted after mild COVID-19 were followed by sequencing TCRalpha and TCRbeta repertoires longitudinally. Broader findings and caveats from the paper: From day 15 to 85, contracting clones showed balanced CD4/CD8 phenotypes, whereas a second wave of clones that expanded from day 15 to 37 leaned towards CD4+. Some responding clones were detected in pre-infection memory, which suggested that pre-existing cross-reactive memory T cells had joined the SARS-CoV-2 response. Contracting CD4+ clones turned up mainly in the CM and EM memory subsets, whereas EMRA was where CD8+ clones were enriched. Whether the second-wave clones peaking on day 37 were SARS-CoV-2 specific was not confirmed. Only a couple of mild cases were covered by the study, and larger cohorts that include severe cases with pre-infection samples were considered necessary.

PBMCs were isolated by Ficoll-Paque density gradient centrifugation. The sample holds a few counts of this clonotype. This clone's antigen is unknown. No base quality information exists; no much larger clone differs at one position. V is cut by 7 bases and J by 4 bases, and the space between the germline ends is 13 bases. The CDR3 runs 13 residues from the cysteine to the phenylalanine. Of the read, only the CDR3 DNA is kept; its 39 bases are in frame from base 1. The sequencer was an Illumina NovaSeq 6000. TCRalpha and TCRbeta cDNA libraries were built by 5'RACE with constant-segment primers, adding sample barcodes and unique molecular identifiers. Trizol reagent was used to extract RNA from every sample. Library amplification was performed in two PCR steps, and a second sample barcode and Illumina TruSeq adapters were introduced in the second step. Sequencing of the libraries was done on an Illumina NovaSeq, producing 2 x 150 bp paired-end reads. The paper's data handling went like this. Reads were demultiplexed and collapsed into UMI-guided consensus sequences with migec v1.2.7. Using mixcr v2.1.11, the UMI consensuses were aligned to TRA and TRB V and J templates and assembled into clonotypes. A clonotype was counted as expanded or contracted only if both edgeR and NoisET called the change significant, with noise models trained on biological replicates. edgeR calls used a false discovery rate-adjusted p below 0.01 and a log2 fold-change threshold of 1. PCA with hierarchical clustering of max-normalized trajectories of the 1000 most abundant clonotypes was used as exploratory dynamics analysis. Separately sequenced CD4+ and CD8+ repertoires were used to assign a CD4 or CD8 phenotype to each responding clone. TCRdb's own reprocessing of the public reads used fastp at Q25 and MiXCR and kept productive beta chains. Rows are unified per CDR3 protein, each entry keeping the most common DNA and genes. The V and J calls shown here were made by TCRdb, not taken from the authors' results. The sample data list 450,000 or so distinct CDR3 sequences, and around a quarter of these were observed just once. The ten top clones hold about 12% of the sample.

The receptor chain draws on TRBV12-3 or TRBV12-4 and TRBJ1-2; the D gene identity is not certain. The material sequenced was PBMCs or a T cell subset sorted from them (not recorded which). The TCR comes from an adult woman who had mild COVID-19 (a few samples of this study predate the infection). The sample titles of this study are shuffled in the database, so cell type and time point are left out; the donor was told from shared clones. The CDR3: CASTLTATYGYTF. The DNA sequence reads TGTGCCAGCACCCTAACGGCAACCTATGGCTACACCTTC.